These 30 T cell receptor beta chains came from one sample sequenced in a study of vaccination and CD4 T cells after COVID-19. For these TCRs, the target antigens are not known. Treatment specified: approximately nine-day PBMC culture with coronavirus spike peptide pools or control peptides (ViraFEST assay). An Oncomine TCR Beta short-read assay was used to sequence the DNA from cultured CD4+ T cells. TCRdb ran MiXCR on the PCR reads and lists one entry per CDR3 protein. The sample carries under 25,000 distinct CDR3 sequences, 46% recorded once. The specimen was CD4+ T cells from blood, cultured in vitro, collected after SARS-CoV-2 vaccination. All receptors come from a human donor who had recovered from COVID-19.

This clonotype appeared a few times. In nucleotides, the CDR3 is TGCAGTGCCAACCCCCCCGGGACAGGGATTATCTATGGCTACACCTTC. This codes for CSANPPGTGIIYGYTF. The gene calls are TRBV20-1 and TRBJ1-2; 9 bases agree with TRBD1. V was clipped by 6 bases and J by 4 bases; unmatched bases: 15. The CDR3 totals 16 residues. From germline, CDR1 is DFQATT and CDR2 SNEGSKA (reference sequence).

The V gene is TRBV20-1, the J gene TRBJ1-1; D remains ambiguous. The CDR3 extends over 10 amino acids. V lost 4 bases and J 7 bases, leaving 7 bases between the germline ends. Germline V gene data show CDR1 as DFQATT and CDR2 as SNEGSKA (reference sequence). The CDR3 DNA sequence: TGCAGTGCTACAGCCTTTGAAGCTTTCTTT. This codes for CSATAFEAFF.

The V call is TRBV6-4, the J call TRBJ1-2, with D perhaps TRBD1 (5 bases). Germline CDR1 MRHNA, CDR2 SNTAGT. The V gene lost 5 bases and the J gene lost 5 bases, with 12 bases spanning the gap. This CDR3 is built from 13 residues. The CDR3 region is CASSPVQGYGYTF. DNA of the CDR3: TGTGCCAGCAGTCCGGTCCAGGGTTATGGCTACACCTTC.

The rearrangement uses TRBV10-1 and TRBJ2-2; D ambiguous. The V end was cut by 4 bases, the J end by 4 bases, with 4 bases between. The CDR3 extends over 12 amino acids. Germline V gene sequence: CDR1 WNHNN, CDR2 SYGVQD (reference sequence). The CDR3 DNA sequence: TGCGCCAGCAGTGCTCCCACCGGGGAGCTGTTTTTT. Its protein product is CASSAPTGELFF.

This clonotype was seen more than once but under ten times. The chain uses TRBV28 and TRBJ1-1; D is unclear. CDR1 is MDHEN, CDR2 SYDVKM, per germline. The CDR3 sequence is 17 residues long. V gave up 5 bases and J gave up 1 base, with 20 bases separating them. CDR3 nucleotide sequence: TGTGCCAGCAGTACCACCGGACGAACAGCTAAGAACACTGAAGCTTTCTTT. It encodes CASSTTGRTAKNTEAFF.

The chain links TRBV11-3 to TRBJ2-7; 9 bases line up with TRBD1. The trim removed 5 bases at V and 5 bases at J, leaving 13 bases unmatched. The CDR3 contains 16 residues. Germline values: CDR1 SGHNT, CDR2 YENEEA. The CDR3 DNA reads TGTGCCAGCAGCGACAACTCCGGACAGGGGTCCGACGAGCAGTACTTC. Residues: CASSDNSGQGSDEQYF.

This sequence joins TRBV5-1 and TRBJ2-7; TRBD1 might be the D (6 bases). V was pared by 4 bases and J by 0 bases, with 11 bases between. Germline CDR1 SGHRS, CDR2 YFSETQ. This CDR3 contains 14 residues. The CDR3 is CASSQMDSSYEQYF. DNA of the CDR3: TGCGCCAGCAGCCAGATGGACAGCTCCTACGAGCAGTACTTC.

The gene calls are TRBV19 and TRBJ2-5; the match to TRBD2 covers 8 bases. V lost 6 bases and J lost 5; bases outside the gene matches: 14. The CDR3 has 16 amino acids. Looked up from germline, CDR1 is LNHDA and CDR2 is SQIVND (reference sequence). This CDR3 reads CASSLQGGGQGETQYF. The CDR3 DNA is TGTGCCAGTAGCCTCCAAGGCGGGGGGCAGGGGGAGACCCAGTACTTC. Together with reference TRBV19 and TRBJ2-5, the CDR3 gives the full variable domain: DGGITQSPKYLFRKEGQNVTLSCEQNLNHDAMYWYRQDPGQGLRLIYYSQIVNDFQKGDIAEGYSVSREKKESFPLTVTSAQKNPTAFYLCASSLQGGGQGETQYFGPGTRLLVL.

The V gene is TRBV6-1, the J gene TRBJ1-2, with D possibly matching TRBD1 (6 bases). The V end was cut by 1 base, the J end by 6 bases, with 15 bases between. CDR1 and CDR2 (germline): MNHNS, SASEGT. The CDR3 spans 15 residues. The CDR3 DNA reads as TGTGCCAGCAGTGAAGTGATGACAGGACGGGATGGCTACACCTTC. Amino acids: CASSEVMTGRDGYTF.

This chain connects TRBV12-3 or TRBV12-4 to TRBJ2-7, with 8 bases fitting TRBD2. V shed 6 bases, J shed 2 bases, and the junction held 6 bases outside the gene matches. The CDR3 extends over 14 amino acids. CDR3 bases: TGTGCCAGCAGCCCCCAGCGGGGGCCCTACGAGCAGTACTTC. Protein product: CASSPQRGPYEQYF.

The CDR3 region is CSARSLAGVPYEQYF. The CDR3 DNA follows: TGCAGTGCTAGATCGTTAGCGGGAGTCCCCTACGAGCAGTACTTC. V gene TRBV20-1 combines with J gene TRBJ2-7, with 9 bases matching TRBD2. The CDR3 is made up of 15 amino acids. Trimming removed 2 bases from V and 2 bases from J; junction bases left unmatched: 7. Germline V gene sequence: CDR1 DFQATT, CDR2 SNEGSKA (reference sequence).

The V call is TRBV7-2, the J call TRBJ1-6; TRBD1 agrees at 8 bases. Trimming removed 4 bases from V and 7 bases from J; junction bases left unmatched: 12. Germline values: CDR1 SGHTA, CDR2 FQGNSA. This CDR3 has 17 amino acids. The CDR3 nucleotides read TGTGCCAGCAGCTATAGGGGGCAGGGGGCTATCAATTCACCCCTCCACTTT. Translating gives CASSYRGQGAINSPLHF.

The chain combines TRBV28 with TRBJ2-5; D call uncertain. This CDR3 contains 15 residues. CDR1 and CDR2 from the germline V gene are MDHEN and SYDVKM. Trimming removed 5 bases from V and 5 bases from J, with 18 bases in between. CDR3 DNA sequence: TGTGCCAGCAGTCTATTCTCCACCTTGGGGGAGACCCAGTACTTC. Translating gives CASSLFSTLGETQYF.

V gene TRBV20-1 combines with J gene TRBJ2-1; TRBD1 aligns across 7 bases. The CDR3 contains 14 residues. Germline V CDR1 and CDR2: DFQATT, SNEGSKA (reference sequence). As DNA, the CDR3 is TGCACCATACAACTAAGGGGGCTCTACAATGAGCAGTTCTTC. It is translated as CTIQLRGLYNEQFF.

This clonotype has only a few counts. CDR3 residues: CASSLQGTDTQYF. CDR3 DNA sequence: TGTGCCAGCAGCTTACAGGGGACAGATACGCAGTATTTT. The rearrangement links TRBV7-2 to TRBJ2-3; TRBD1 is a possible D gene (6 bases). The V end was cut by 2 bases, the J end by 3 bases, with 6 bases between. CDR1 is SGHTA, CDR2 FQGNSA, per germline. The CDR3 spans 13 residues.

This chain uses TRBV6-1 with TRBJ1-5, with 8 nucleotides matching TRBD1. This CDR3 spans 15 amino acids. J lost 1 base, V lost 8 bases, and 7 bases had no gene match. Germline assignment: CDR1 MNHNS and CDR2 SASEGT. Here the CDR3 DNA reads TGTGCCAGCCACTCAGGGGGCCCGAGCAATCAGCCCCAGCATTTT. This encodes CASHSGGPSNQPQHF.

This clonotype is judged medium-sized (0.01 to 0.1%). The chain employs TRBV20-1 and TRBJ1-2, with a weak D call TRBD1 (5 bases). Trimming removed 3 bases at V and 8 bases at J, with 10 bases between. This CDR3 has 11 residues. Germline V gene lookup returns CDR1 DFQATT and CDR2 SNEGSKA (reference sequence). CDR3: CSASMGVGYTF. The CDR3 coding sequence is TGCAGTGCTAGTATGGGGGTAGGCTACACCTTC.

This clonotype was seen a few times. This sequence joins TRBV7-2 and TRBJ2-5; 14 bases map to TRBD2. Per the germline V gene, CDR1 is SGHTA and CDR2 is FQGNSA. With 6 bases clipped from V and 5 bases from J, the junction kept 8 bases outside the gene matches. The CDR3 totals 16 residues. This chain's CDR3 is CASRPGLAGAGETQYF. CDR3 bases: TGTGCCAGCAGGCCGGGACTAGCGGGGGCCGGGGAGACCCAGTACTTC.

CDR3 amino acids: CASSLGALEGDGYTF. DNA of the CDR3: TGCGCCAGCAGCCTCGGGGCCCTCGAGGGTGATGGCTACACCTTC. This chain uses TRBV5-1 with TRBJ1-2, with D tentatively TRBD1 (5 bases). Germline-derived CDR1 and CDR2 are SGHRS and YFSETQ. Trimming left V 4 bases short and J 6 bases short, with 19 bases between. The CDR3 covers 15 residues.

The chain recombines TRBV11-3 with TRBJ2-2; perhaps D is TRBD1 or TRBD2 (5 bases each). This CDR3 has 16 amino acids. Per germline, CDR1 SGHNT and CDR2 YENEEA. Trimming removed 5 bases from V and 0 bases from J, with 13 bases in between. The CDR3 nucleotides read TGTGCCAGCAGCCCCCGAGGGGTCGCGAACACCGGGGAGCTGTTTTTT. The encoded protein is CASSPRGVANTGELFF.

This chain links TRBV18 with TRBJ1-5; D gene uncertain. V was clipped by 3 bases and J by 4 bases, with 4 bases between them. CDR1 and CDR2 (germline): KGHSH, LQKENI. This CDR3 region has 12 residues. CDR3 protein: CASSPTNQPQHF. CDR3 DNA sequence: TGTGCCAGCTCACCGACAAATCAGCCCCAGCATTTT.

J is TRBJ1-6 and V is TRBV19, with 8 bases lining up with TRBD1. The germline CDR1 and CDR2 sequences are LNHDA and SQIVND (reference sequence). The CDR3 sequence is 16 residues long. The J segment lost 7 bases and the V segment lost 2 bases, leaving 7 bases of the junction unmatched. DNA for the CDR3: TGTGCCAGTAGTATACCGAGACAGGGGCGCAATTCACCCCTCCACTTT. The encoded protein is CASSIPRQGRNSPLHF.

The chain has TRBV20-1 and TRBJ1-1, with 7 bases identical to TRBD1. Trimming at V came to 4 bases and at J to 6 bases, leaving 11 bases not matched to a gene. The CDR3 spans 14 residues. Germline CDR1 and CDR2: DFQATT and SNEGSKA (reference sequence). The CDR3, as DNA: TGCAGTGCTAAAGGGGACAGTAGAACCGCTGAAGCTTTCTTT. It yields the protein CSAKGDSRTAEAFF.

This clonotype is medium-sized (0.01 to 0.1%) by share. This sequence joins TRBV28 and TRBJ1-5; 7 nucleotides match TRBD1. The V gene end was trimmed by 4 bases and the J gene end by 10 bases; junction bases not matched to a gene: 13. The CDR3 length is 15 residues. CDR1 and CDR2 from the germline V gene are MDHEN and SYDVKM. CDR3 in DNA: TGTGCCAGCAGTTACGATTGGACAGGCGGGGAACCCCAGCATTTT. Its translation is CASSYDWTGGEPQHF.

This clonotype was seen a few times. V is TRBV15 and J is TRBJ2-7, with D possibly TRBD2 on 5 matching bases. This CDR3 region has 14 residues. Trimming cost V 6 bases and J 2 bases, with 14 bases left between them. Germline V lookup: CDR1 LNHNV, CDR2 YYDKDF (reference sequence). This chain's CDR3 is CATSATGLTYEQYF. In DNA, the CDR3 is TGTGCCACCAGTGCTACTGGACTGACCTACGAGCAGTACTTC.

V is TRBV6-2 or TRBV6-3 and J is TRBJ1-2; D gene ambiguous. The CDR3 length is 12 residues. The germline gives CDR1 MNHEY, CDR2 SVGEGT. V was cut by 4 bases and J by 1 base, with 4 bases left in between. The CDR3 coding sequence is TGTGCCAGCAGTTGGGATAACTATGGCTACACCTTC. Protein product: CASSWDNYGYTF.

About this clonotype: The junction does not match germline at one end; this may be a read error. This chain joins TRBV24-1 and TRBJ2-5; TRBD2 might be the D (5 bases). Germline CDR1 reads KGHDR; CDR2 reads SFDVKD. The CDR3 is made up of 13 amino acids. The CDR3: CVTSDSSYETQYF. The CDR3 nucleotides are TGTGTCACCAGTGATTCTAGCTATGAGACCCAGTACTTC.

The chain combines TRBV12-3 or TRBV12-4 with TRBJ1-1, with 7 bases lining up with TRBD1. J was trimmed by 0 bases and V by 3 bases; bases with no gene match: 10. The length of the CDR3 is 17 residues. This CDR3 is CASSFSPGQRVNTEAFF. For the CDR3, the DNA is TGTGCCAGCAGTTTTAGTCCGGGACAGAGAGTGAACACTGAAGCTTTCTTT.

This clonotype qualifies as medium-sized. This rearrangement joins TRBV20-1 to TRBJ1-5; D gene uncertain. The germline V and J ends were trimmed by 0 bases and 2 bases, with 11 bases remaining between them. From germline, CDR1 is DFQATT and CDR2 SNEGSKA (reference sequence). This CDR3 comprises 15 residues. The CDR3 region has the DNA TGCAGTGCTAGAGATTTGGATTTTGGCAATCAGCCCCAGCATTTT. Its translation: CSARDLDFGNQPQHF.

J is TRBJ2-1 and V is TRBV29-1, with TRBD1 matching 8 bases. Germline-derived CDR1 and CDR2 are SQVTM and ANQGSEA. CDR3 size: 13 residues. J was trimmed by 2 bases and V by 7 bases; bases with no gene match: 4. CDR3 region: CSADREAYNEQFF. The CDR3 nucleotides read TGCAGCGCGGACAGGGAAGCCTACAATGAGCAGTTCTTC.